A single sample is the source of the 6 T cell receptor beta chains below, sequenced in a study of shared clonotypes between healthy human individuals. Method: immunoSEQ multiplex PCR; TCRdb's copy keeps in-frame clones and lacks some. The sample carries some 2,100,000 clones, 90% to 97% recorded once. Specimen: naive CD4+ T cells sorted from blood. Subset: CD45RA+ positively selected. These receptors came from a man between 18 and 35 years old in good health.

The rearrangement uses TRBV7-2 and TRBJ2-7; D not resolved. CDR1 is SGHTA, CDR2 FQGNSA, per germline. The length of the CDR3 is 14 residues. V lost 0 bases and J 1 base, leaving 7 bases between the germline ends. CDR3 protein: CASSLATISYEQYF. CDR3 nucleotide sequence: TGTGCCAGCAGCTTAGCCACAATATCCTACGAGCAGTACTTC.

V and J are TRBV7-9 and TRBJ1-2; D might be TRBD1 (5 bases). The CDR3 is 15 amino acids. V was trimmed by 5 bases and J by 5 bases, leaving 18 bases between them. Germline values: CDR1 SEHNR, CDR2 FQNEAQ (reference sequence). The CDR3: CASSPDPGRIYGYTF. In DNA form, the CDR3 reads TGTGCCAGCAGCCCCGACCCGGGACGGATATATGGCTACACCTTC.

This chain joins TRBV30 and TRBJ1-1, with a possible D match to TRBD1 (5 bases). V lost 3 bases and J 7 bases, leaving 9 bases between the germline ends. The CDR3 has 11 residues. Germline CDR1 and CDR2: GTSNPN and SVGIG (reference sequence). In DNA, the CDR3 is TGTGCCTGGAGCGACAGAAGTGAAGCTTTCTTT. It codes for CAWSDRSEAFF.

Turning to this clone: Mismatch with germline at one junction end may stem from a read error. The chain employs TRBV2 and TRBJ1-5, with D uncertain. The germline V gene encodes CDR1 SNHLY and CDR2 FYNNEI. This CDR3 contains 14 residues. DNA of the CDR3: TGTGCCAGCAGGGTCAGAGGTAGCAATCAGTCCCAGCATTTT. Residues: CASRVRGSNQSQHF.

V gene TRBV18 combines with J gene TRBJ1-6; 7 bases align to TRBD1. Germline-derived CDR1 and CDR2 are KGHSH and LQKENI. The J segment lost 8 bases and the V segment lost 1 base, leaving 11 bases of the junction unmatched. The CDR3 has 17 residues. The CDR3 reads CASSPQPTGKGYSPLHF. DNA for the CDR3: TGTGCCAGCTCACCACAACCGACAGGGAAAGGGTATTCACCCCTCCACTTT. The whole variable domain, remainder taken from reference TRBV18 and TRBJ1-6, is NAGVMQNPRHLVRRRGQEARLRCSPMKGHSHVYWYRQLPEEGLKFMVYLQKENIIDESGMPKERFSAEFPKEGPSILRIQQVVRGDSAAYFCASSPQPTGKGYSPLHFGNGTRLTVT.

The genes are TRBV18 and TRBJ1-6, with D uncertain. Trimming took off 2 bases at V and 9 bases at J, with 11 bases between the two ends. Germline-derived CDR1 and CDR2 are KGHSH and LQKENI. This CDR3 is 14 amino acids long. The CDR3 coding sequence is TGTGCCAGCTCACCAAACGGCGAGGGTTCACCCCTCCACTTT. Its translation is CASSPNGEGSPLHF.